This entry concerns a single TCR beta chain. Adults between about 18 and 95 years of age took part from 20 to 25 US areas. The data originate from a study of blood T cell repertoires in COVID-19. Germline V gene sequence: CDR1 LGHNA, CDR2 YNFKEQ. The CDR3 runs to 13 residues. V dropped 0 bases and J dropped 8; count of bases not matched to a gene: 2. Original processing notes: For nucleated cells, counts were estimated from reference gene primer amplification. Sequencing used immunoSEQ multiplex PCR; TCRdb keeps in-frame clones, though not all of them. V and J calls and clone size are given by that table; D and trimming were obtained from the DNA. This table has approximately 300,000 clones, roughly nine tenths appearing once.

The chain joins TRBV4-2 to TRBJ1-1; 8 nucleotides match TRBD1. The specimen was PBMCs or T cells enriched from blood (not recorded which). The source of this sequence is a woman under 40 who had recovered from COVID-19. The CDR3 sequence: CASSQDRTGEAFF. CDR3 DNA: TGTGCCAGCAGCCAAGATAGGACAGGGGAAGCTTTCTTT.